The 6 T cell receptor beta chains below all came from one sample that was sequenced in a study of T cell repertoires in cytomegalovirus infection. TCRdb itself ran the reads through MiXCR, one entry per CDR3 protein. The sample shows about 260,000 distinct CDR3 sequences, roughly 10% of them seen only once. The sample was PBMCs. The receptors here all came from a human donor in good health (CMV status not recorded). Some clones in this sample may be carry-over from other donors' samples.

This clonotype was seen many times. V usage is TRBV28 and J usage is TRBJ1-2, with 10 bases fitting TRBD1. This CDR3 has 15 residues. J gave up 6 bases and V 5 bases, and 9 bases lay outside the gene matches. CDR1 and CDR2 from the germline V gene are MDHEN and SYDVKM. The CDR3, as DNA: TGTGCCAGCAGTATACCCCTAGGGACAGGGGATGGCTACACCTTC. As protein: CASSIPLGTGDGYTF.

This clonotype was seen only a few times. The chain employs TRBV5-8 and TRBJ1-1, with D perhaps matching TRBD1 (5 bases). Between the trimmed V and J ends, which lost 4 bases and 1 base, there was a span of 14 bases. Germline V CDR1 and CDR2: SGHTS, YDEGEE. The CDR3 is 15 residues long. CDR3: CASSPWVRGNTEAFF. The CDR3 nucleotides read TGTGCCAGCAGCCCGTGGGTGAGGGGGAACACTGAAGCTTTCTTT.

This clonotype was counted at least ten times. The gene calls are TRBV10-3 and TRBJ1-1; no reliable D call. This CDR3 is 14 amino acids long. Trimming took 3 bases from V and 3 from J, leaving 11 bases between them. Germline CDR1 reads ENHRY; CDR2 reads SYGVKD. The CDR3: CAISEEGVHTEAFF. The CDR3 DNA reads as TGTGCCATCAGTGAAGAGGGCGTCCACACTGAAGCTTTCTTT.

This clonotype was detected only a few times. CDR3 in DNA: TGTGCCAGCAGCCAACTTCCGCTGAACACTGAAGCTTTCTTT. This codes for CASSQLPLNTEAFF. This rearrangement joins TRBV3-1 to TRBJ1-1; D is unresolved. This CDR3 has 14 amino acids. Germline V gives CDR1 LGHDT, CDR2 YNNKEL (reference sequence). The V end lost 2 bases, the J end lost 0 bases, and 7 bases lay between the germline ends.

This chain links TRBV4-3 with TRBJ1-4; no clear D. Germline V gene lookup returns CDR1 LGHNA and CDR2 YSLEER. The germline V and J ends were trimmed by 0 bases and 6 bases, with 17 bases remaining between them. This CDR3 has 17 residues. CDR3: CASSQDRRGISYEKLFF. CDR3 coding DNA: TGCGCCAGCAGCCAAGATAGGCGCGGGATATCCTATGAAAAACTGTTTTTT.

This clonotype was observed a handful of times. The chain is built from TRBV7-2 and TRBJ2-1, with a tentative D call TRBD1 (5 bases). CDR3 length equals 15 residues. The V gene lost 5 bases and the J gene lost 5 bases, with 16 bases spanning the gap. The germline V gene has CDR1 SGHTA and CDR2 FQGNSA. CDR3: CASSLLLGANNEQFF. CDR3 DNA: TGTGCCAGCAGCCTACTGTTAGGGGCCAACAATGAGCAGTTCTTC.